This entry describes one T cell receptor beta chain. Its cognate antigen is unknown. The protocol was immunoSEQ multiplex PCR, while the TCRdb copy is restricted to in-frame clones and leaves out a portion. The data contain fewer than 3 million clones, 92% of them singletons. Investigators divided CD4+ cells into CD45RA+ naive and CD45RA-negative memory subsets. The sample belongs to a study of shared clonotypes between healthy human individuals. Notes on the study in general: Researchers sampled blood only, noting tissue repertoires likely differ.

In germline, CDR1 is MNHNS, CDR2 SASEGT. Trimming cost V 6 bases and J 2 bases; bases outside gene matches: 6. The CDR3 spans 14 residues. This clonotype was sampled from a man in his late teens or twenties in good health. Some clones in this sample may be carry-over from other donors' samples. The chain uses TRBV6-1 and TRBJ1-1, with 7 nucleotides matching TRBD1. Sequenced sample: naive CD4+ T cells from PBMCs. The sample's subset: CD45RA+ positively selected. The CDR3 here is CASSPNRGNTEAFF. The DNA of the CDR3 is TGTGCCAGCAGCCCGAACAGGGGAAACACTGAAGCTTTCTTT.